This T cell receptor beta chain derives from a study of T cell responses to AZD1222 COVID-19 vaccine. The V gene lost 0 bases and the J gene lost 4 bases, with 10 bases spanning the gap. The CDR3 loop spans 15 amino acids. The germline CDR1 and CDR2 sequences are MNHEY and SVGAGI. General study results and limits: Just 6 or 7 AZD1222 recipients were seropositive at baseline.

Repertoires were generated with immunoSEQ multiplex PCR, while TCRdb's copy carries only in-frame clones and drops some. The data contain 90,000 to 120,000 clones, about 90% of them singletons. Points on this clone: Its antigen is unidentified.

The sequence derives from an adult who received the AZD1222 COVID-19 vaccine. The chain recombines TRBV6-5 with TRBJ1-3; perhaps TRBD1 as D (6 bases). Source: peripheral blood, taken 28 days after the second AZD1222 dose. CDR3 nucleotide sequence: TGTGCCAGCAGTTACTCGGGGGCGGTAGGAAACACCATATATTTT. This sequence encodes CASSYSGAVGNTIYF.